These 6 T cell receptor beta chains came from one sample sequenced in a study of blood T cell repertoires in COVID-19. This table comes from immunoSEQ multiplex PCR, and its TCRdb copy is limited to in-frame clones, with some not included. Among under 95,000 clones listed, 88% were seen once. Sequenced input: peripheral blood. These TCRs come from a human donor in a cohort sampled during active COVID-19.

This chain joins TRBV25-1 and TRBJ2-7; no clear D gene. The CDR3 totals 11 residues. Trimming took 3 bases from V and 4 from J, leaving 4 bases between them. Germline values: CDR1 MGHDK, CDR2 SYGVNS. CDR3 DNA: TGTGCCAGCAGTGACAGTTACGAGCAGTACTTC. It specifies CASSDSYEQYF.

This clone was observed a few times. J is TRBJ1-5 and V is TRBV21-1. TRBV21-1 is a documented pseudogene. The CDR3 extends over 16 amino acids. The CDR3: CASSNHEGGQDQPQHF. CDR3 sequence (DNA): TGTGCCAGCAGCAACCACGAGGGCGGGCAAGATCAGCCCCAGCATTTT.

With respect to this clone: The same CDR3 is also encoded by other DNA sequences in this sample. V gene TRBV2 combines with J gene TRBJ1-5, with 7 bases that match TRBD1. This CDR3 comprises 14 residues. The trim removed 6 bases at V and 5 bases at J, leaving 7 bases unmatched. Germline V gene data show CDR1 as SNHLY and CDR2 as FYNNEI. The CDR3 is CASSRTGTDQPQHF. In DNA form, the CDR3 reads TGTGCCAGCAGCAGAACAGGGACAGATCAGCCCCAGCATTTT.

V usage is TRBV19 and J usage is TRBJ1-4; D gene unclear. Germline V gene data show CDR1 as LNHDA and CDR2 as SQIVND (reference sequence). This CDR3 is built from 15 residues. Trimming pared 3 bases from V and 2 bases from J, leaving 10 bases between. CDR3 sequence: CASSIGPGTNEKLFF. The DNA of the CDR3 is TGTGCCAGTAGTATCGGCCCCGGGACTAATGAAAAACTGTTTTTT.

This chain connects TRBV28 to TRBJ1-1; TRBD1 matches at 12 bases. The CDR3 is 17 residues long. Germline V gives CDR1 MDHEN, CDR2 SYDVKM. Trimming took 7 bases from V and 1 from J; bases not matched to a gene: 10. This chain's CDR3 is CASTLGGTGGRNTEAFF. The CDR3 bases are TGTGCCAGCACCCTAGGGGGGACAGGGGGCCGGAACACTGAAGCTTTCTTT.

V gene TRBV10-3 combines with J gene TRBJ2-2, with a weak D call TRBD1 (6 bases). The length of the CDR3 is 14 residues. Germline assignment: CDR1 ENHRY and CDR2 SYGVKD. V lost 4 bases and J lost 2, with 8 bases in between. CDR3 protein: CAISAGANTGELFF. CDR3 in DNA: TGTGCCATCAGTGCAGGGGCCAACACCGGGGAGCTGTTTTTT.